This TCR beta chain appears in the sequencing data of a study of blood T cell repertoires in COVID-19. Sequenced by immunoSEQ multiplex PCR; TCRdb stores in-frame clones only, minus some. The sample records about 130,000 clones, about four fifths being singletons. CDR1 and CDR2 (germline): SEHNR, FQNEAQ (reference sequence). The V and J ends lost 5 bases and 1 base respectively, with 17 bases between them. This CDR3 comprises 16 residues. The sequenced sample was peripheral blood. The sequence was obtained from a woman aged 45-65 years with acute or convalescent COVID-19. J is TRBJ1-2 and V is TRBV7-9; perhaps TRBD1 as D (5 bases). CDR3 in amino acids: CASSLAGAGFNYGYTF. The CDR3 nucleotides read TGTGCCAGCAGCCTCGCCGGGGCGGGGTTTAACTATGGCTACACCTTC.